This T cell receptor beta chain was recorded in a study of T cells in women clearing cervical HPV infection. Notes on this clone: The sequenced fragment ends 3 residues before the CDR3 boundary, so the rest is inferred from the germline J gene.

This CDR3 has 14 amino acids. CDR1 is SGHAT and CDR2 is FQNNGV in the germline V gene. The ends were cut back, 2 bases at V and 6 bases at J, with 12 bases in the middle. TCRdb's table, derived via immunoSEQ multiplex PCR, lists solely in-frame clones and lacks some. Its table records 45,000 to 55,000 clones. Sequenced material: blood buffy coat. The sequence was obtained from a woman aged 18 to 75 with a cervical HPV16 infection that either progressed to CIN3+ or cleared (not recorded which). This chain links TRBV11-2 with TRBJ2-3; tentative D call: TRBD2 (7 bases). The CDR3 bases that were read are TGTGCCAGCAGCTTATTGGGGGGGGGCGATACG. This sequence encodes CASSLLGGGDT. The whole CDR3 reads CASSLLGGGDTQYF.